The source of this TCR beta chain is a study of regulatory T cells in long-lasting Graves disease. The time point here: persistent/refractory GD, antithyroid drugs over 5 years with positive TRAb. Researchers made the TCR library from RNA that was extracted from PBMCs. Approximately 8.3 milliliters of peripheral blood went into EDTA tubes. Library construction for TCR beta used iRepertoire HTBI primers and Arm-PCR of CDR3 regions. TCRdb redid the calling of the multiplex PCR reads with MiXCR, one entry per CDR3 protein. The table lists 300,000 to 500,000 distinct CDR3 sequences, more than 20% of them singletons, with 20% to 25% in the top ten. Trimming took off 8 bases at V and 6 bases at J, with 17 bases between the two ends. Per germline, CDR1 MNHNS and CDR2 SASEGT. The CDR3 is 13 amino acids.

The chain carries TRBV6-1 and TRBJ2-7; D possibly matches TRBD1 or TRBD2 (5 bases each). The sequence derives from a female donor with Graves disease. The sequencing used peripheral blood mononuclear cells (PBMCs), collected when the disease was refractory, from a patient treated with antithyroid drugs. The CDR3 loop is CASLRGGGSEQYF. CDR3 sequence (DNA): TGTGCCAGCCTCCGGGGTGGGGGATCCGAGCAGTACTTC.